The rows below give T cell receptor beta chains drawn from one sample of a study of blood T cell repertoires in COVID-19. Libraries were prepared by immunoSEQ multiplex PCR; TCRdb keeps only in-frame clonotypes and omits some of them. The table includes 140,000 to 150,000 clones, roughly three quarters detected once. Specimen: peripheral blood. The source is a man aged 45 to 65 with active or convalescent COVID-19. Both conserved end residues are part of each CDR3. The order of the fields is clone size, D gene, CDR3 length, V gene, J gene, CDR3 protein, CDR3 DNA. The D gene is left open where the match is weak. Some rows have no size entry. The others give once, few or many, or a class for an expanded clone.

>-|-|14|TRBV25-1|TRBJ2-7
CASIGGSVSYEQYF
TGTGCCAGCATTGGGGGGAGCGTCTCCTACGAGCAGTACTTC
>once|TRBD2|15|TRBV20-1|TRBJ2-3
CSASVAGESTDTQYF
TGCAGTGCTAGTGTAGCGGGAGAAAGCACAGATACGCAGTATTTT
>-|-|18|TRBV4-1|TRBJ2-3
CASSQESPGVFRTDTQYF
TGCGCCAGCAGCCAAGAGAGCCCAGGGGTATTCCGGACAGATACGCAGTATTTT
>-|-|16|TRBV21-1|TRBJ2-3
CASCGTSVLGTDTQYF
TGTGCCAGCTGCGGGACTAGCGTCCTCGGCACAGATACGCAGTATTTT
>-|-|14|TRBV19|TRBJ2-5
CASRVDRSQETQYF
TGTGCCAGTAGGGTCGACAGGTCCCAAGAGACCCAGTACTTC
>-|-|14|TRBV11-2|TRBJ1-1
CASSPLGRGTEAFF
TGTGCCAGCAGCCCCCTGGGGCGGGGAACTGAAGCTTTCTTT
>-|-|11|TRBV2|TRBJ2-3
CASSVRDTQYF
TGTGCCAGCAGTGTGAGGGATACGCAGTATTTT
>-|-|14|TRBV2|TRBJ2-2
CASSQQGHTGELFF
TGTGCCAGCAGTCAGCAGGGGCACACCGGGGAGCTGTTTTTT
>-|TRBD2|14|TRBV19|TRBJ2-1
CASSLAGGYNEQFF
TGTGCCAGTAGTCTAGCGGGAGGGTACAATGAGCAGTTCTTC
>-|TRBD2|16|TRBV7-9|TRBJ2-3
CASSPWTSGYPDTQYF
TGTGCCAGCAGCCCGTGGACTAGCGGGTACCCAGATACGCAGTATTTT
>-|TRBD2|15|TRBV5-5|TRBJ2-1
CASLGGTSGSNEQFF
TGTGCCAGTCTAGGAGGGACTAGCGGGAGCAATGAGCAGTTCTTC
>-|-|13|TRBV19|TRBJ1-5
CATTMGGGQPQHF
TGTGCCACCACCATGGGGGGTGGTCAGCCCCAGCATTTT
>-|TRBD2|17|TRBV2|TRBJ2-1
CASSGPFGEGLYNEQFF
TGTGCCAGCAGTGGCCCCTTTGGGGAGGGCCTCTACAATGAGCAGTTCTTC
>-|TRBD2|15|TRBV5-1|TRBJ2-7
CASSLGTSGSRGQYF
TGCGCCAGCAGCTTGGGGACTAGCGGGAGTCGAGGGCAGTACTTC
>-|TRBD2|13|TRBV10-2|TRBJ2-3
CASSEPAGGPQYF
TGCGCCAGCAGTGAGCCAGCGGGAGGACCGCAGTATTTT
>-|-|13|TRBV9|TRBJ1-2
CASSVAGGNGYTF
TGTGCCAGCAGCGTAGCTGGAGGGAACGGCTACACCTTC
>-|-|12|TRBV28|TRBJ1-5
CASKTGNQPQHF
TGTGCCAGCAAAACAGGCAATCAGCCCCAGCATTTT
>few|-|16|TRBV28|TRBJ1-2
CASSLSEGHYSYGYTF
TGTGCCAGCAGTTTATCCGAGGGACATTATAGCTATGGCTACACCTTC
>-|-|16|TRBV3-1/TRBV3-2|TRBJ1-6
CASSQSPAGNGSPLHF
TGTGCCAGCAGCCAAAGTCCCGCAGGGAATGGTTCACCCCTCCACTTT
>once|TRBD2|18|TRBV5-4|TRBJ2-1
CASSLEGASGRTYNEQFF
TGTGCCAGCAGCTTGGAAGGGGCTAGCGGGAGAACCTACAATGAGCAGTTCTTC
>-|-|14|TRBV28|TRBJ1-3
CASSPQDKRNTIYF
TGTGCCAGCAGTCCACAAGACAAGCGAAACACCATATATTTT
>-|TRBD1|16|TRBV6-8|TRBJ1-5
CASSYSRQGSNQPQHF
TGTGCCAGCAGTTACTCCAGACAGGGTAGCAATCAGCCCCAGCATTTT
>-|TRBD1|16|TRBV19|TRBJ2-1
CASSIMGQGPYNEQFF
TGTGCCAGTAGTATAATGGGACAGGGCCCCTACAATGAGCAGTTCTTC
>-|-|15|TRBV19|TRBJ2-7
CASSIAWTPIYEQYF
TGTGCCAGTAGTATCGCCTGGACACCGATCTACGAGCAGTACTTC
>-|TRBD1|16|TRBV27|TRBJ2-3
CASSLLDRGLTDTQYF
TGTGCCAGCAGTTTATTAGACAGGGGACTCACAGATACGCAGTATTTT
>-|TRBD1|13|TRBV5-1|TRBJ1-4
CASSLDRDGKLFF
TGCGCCAGCAGCCTCGACAGGGACGGAAAACTGTTTTTT
>-|TRBD2|17|TRBV5-6|TRBJ2-5
CASLPGGGRSGSETQYF
TGTGCCAGCCTACCGGGCGGGGGGCGCTCGGGGTCAGAGACCCAGTACTTC
>-|-|11|TRBV21-1|TRBJ1-1
CASRGDRGTFF
TGTGCCAGCAGGGGGGACAGGGGTACTTTCTTT
>-|-|15|TRBV27|TRBJ1-1
CASSETPQRGTEAFF
TGTGCCAGCAGTGAGACTCCTCAACGAGGCACTGAAGCTTTCTTT
>-|-|15|TRBV27|TRBJ2-2
CASSLGSWGTGELFF
TGTGCCAGCAGTTTAGGGAGTTGGGGCACCGGGGAGCTGTTTTTT
>-|-|15|TRBV9|TRBJ2-1
CASSATGAANNEQFF
TGTGCCAGCAGCGCGACGGGAGCGGCAAACAATGAGCAGTTCTTC
>-|TRBD2|19|TRBV9|TRBJ2-1
CASSVDTALSGRDYNEQFF
TGTGCCAGCAGCGTAGATACCGCCCTTAGCGGGAGGGACTACAATGAGCAGTTCTTC
>once|-|13|TRBV5-4|TRBJ1-2
CASSFGQSYGYTF
TGTGCCAGCAGCTTTGGACAAAGCTATGGCTACACCTTC
>-|TRBD1|14|TRBV7-3|TRBJ1-2
CASSSTGGDYGYTF
TGTGCCAGCAGCTCCACAGGGGGAGACTATGGCTACACCTTC
>-|TRBD2|16|TRBV27|TRBJ2-7
CASRVVLGGSRYEQYF
TGTGCCAGCAGGGTGGTTTTGGGCGGGAGTAGGTACGAGCAGTACTTC
>-|TRBD1|15|TRBV27|TRBJ1-6
CASSLSVRGYSPLHF
TGTGCCAGCAGTTTATCTGTCAGGGGGTATTCACCCCTCCACTTT
>-|TRBD1|14|TRBV10-3|TRBJ2-5
CAISESRGQETQYF
TGTGCCATCAGTGAGTCTCGGGGACAGGAGACCCAGTACTTC
>-|TRBD2|14|TRBV27|TRBJ2-1
CASTVAGVYNEQFF
TGTGCCAGCACGGTAGCGGGAGTTTACAATGAGCAGTTCTTC
>-|-|15|TRBV3-1/TRBV3-2|TRBJ1-1
CASSQEIGRNTEAFF
TGTGCCAGCAGCCAAGAGATCGGTCGGAACACTGAAGCTTTCTTT
>-|TRBD2|14|TRBV29-1|TRBJ2-5
CSVGGLAGVETQYF
TGCAGCGTTGGAGGACTAGCGGGAGTAGAGACCCAGTACTTC
>-|-|16|TRBV24-1|TRBJ2-4
CATSDPTGPAKNIQYF
TGTGCCACCAGTGATCCGACAGGCCCAGCCAAAAACATTCAGTACTTC
>-|-|15|TRBV7-2|TRBJ1-4
CASSLQPGTNEKLFF
TGTGCCAGCAGCCTCCAACCCGGAACTAATGAAAAACTGTTTTTT
>-|TRBD2|17|TRBV5-3|TRBJ2-7
CARSLARGGTSSYEQYF
TGTGCCAGAAGCTTGGCCCGCGGGGGTACGAGCTCCTACGAGCAGTACTTC
>-|-|16|TRBV6-5|TRBJ2-7
CASSYSNFGNSYEQYF
TGTGCCAGCAGTTACTCGAACTTCGGTAACTCCTACGAGCAGTACTTC
>-|-|16|TRBV3-1/TRBV3-2|TRBJ1-4
CASSPKWYKEVEKLFF
TGTGCCAGCAGCCCTAAGTGGTATAAGGAGGTTGAAAAACTGTTTTTT
>-|-|13|TRBV5-1|TRBJ2-3
CASSPTSTDTQYF
TGCGCCAGCAGCCCCACTAGCACAGATACGCAGTATTTT
>-|-|14|TRBV6-5|TRBJ1-5
CASRSSGSNQPQHF
TGTGCCAGCAGGAGCTCGGGGAGCAATCAGCCCCAGCATTTT
>-|TRBD1|15|TRBV19|TRBJ1-1
CASSWTGGVNTEAFF
TGTGCCAGTAGTTGGACAGGGGGCGTTAACACTGAAGCTTTCTTT
>-|-|14|TRBV27|TRBJ2-2
CASRELGVAGELFF
TGTGCCAGCAGGGAATTAGGGGTGGCCGGGGAGCTGTTTTTT
>-|-|15|TRBV19|TRBJ1-5
CASSFDSNSNQPQHF
TGTGCCAGTAGTTTCGACAGCAATAGCAATCAGCCCCAGCATTTT
>-|-|16|TRBV28|TRBJ2-1
CASSPGQGELLNEQFF
TGTGCCAGCAGCCCAGGGCAGGGCGAACTCCTCAATGAGCAGTTCTTC